The 6 T cell receptor beta chains in this list originate from one sample, sequenced in a study of blood T cell repertoires in COVID-19. The repertoire was sequenced with immunoSEQ multiplex PCR; TCRdb's copy has only in-frame clones and lacks some. This sample has 250,000 or so clones; roughly four fifths occur once, and the top ten carry approximately 4.5%. The source material was peripheral blood. The receptors stem from a woman in her 70s with acute or convalescent COVID-19.

The chain couples TRBV3-1 (or the pseudogene TRBV3-2) to TRBJ2-5; no reliable D call. Germline CDR1 reads LGHDT; CDR2 reads YNNKEL (reference sequence). The CDR3 spans 15 residues. V was trimmed by 0 bases and J by 2 bases, leaving 10 bases between them. CDR3 in amino acids: CASSQDWYGQETQYF. Here the CDR3 DNA reads TGTGCCAGCAGCCAAGATTGGTACGGTCAAGAGACCCAGTACTTC.

This chain joins TRBV5-1 and TRBJ1-1, with 10 positions matching TRBD1. The CDR3 length is 15 residues. Trimming cost V 5 bases and J 5 bases; bases outside gene matches: 9. Germline lookup yields CDR1 SGHRS and CDR2 YFSETQ. The chain's CDR3 is CASSYHGQGGTEAFF. CDR3 sequence (DNA): TGCGCCAGCAGTTATCACGGACAGGGGGGGACTGAAGCTTTCTTT.

The CDR3 sequence is CASSLRGGYGYTF. The DNA for the CDR3 is TGCGCCAGCAGCTTGAGGGGGGGCTATGGCTACACCTTC. V gene TRBV5-1 combines with J gene TRBJ1-2; maybe TRBD1 (6 bases). Germline values: CDR1 SGHRS, CDR2 YFSETQ. V lost 1 base, J lost 4 bases, and 8 bases lay in between. The CDR3 is 13 amino acids. Full variable domain (missing parts from reference TRBV5-1 and TRBJ1-2): KAGVTQTPRYLIKTRGQQVTLSCSPISGHRSVSWYQQTPGQGLQFLFEYFSETQRNKGNFPGRFSGRQFSNSRSEMNVSTLELGDSALYLCASSLRGGYGYTFGSGTRLTVV.

The rearrangement uses TRBV6-1 and TRBJ1-4; no definite D call. This CDR3 contains 13 residues. Trimming stripped 1 base from V and 7 bases from J, with 7 bases between. CDR1 is MNHNS and CDR2 is SASEGT in the germline V gene. The CDR3 region is CASSEGLAEKLFF. The CDR3 bases are TGTGCCAGCAGTGAAGGGCTTGCTGAAAAACTGTTTTTT.

The chain recombines TRBV19 with TRBJ1-1; TRBD1 might be the D (5 bases). Germline V CDR1 and CDR2: LNHDA, SQIVND (reference sequence). V dropped 4 bases and J dropped 4 bases, with 7 bases sitting between them. The CDR3 totals 12 residues. DNA of the CDR3: TGTGCCAGTAGTAGGGGGGGCACTGAAGCTTTCTTT. This sequence encodes CASSRGGTEAFF.

Details on this clone: Possible read error: a much larger clone is one base away. This sample includes further DNA sequences coding for the same CDR3. V and J are TRBV6-5 and TRBJ1-2; 8 nucleotides match TRBD1. Germline V gene data show CDR1 as MNHEY and CDR2 as SVGAGI. The ends lost 5 bases at V and 3 bases at J; junction bases unmatched: 5. There are 14 residues in the CDR3. The CDR3 DNA sequence: TGTGCCAGCAGTCGGGACAGGACGGACTATGGCTACACCTTC. It encodes CASSRDRTDYGYTF.